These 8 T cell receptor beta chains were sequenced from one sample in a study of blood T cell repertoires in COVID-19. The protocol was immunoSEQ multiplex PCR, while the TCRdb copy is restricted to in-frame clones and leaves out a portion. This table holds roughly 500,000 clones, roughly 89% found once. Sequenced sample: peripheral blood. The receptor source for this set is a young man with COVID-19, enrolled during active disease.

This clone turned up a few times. Here the CDR3 reads CASSESPYTPGSPLHF. The CDR3 DNA reads TGTGCCAGCAGTGAATCCCCGTACACCCCGGGTTCACCCCTCCACTTT. This chain connects TRBV6-1 to TRBJ1-6, with unresolved D. CDR1 is MNHNS and CDR2 is SASEGT in the germline V gene. The CDR3 contains 16 residues. Trimming shortened V by 2 bases and J by 9 bases, and 17 bases separated the two germline ends.

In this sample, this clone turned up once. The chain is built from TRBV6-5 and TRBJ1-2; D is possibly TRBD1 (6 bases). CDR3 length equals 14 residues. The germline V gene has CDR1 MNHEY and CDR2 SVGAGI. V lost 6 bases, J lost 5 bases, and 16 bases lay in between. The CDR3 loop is CASSSDGGLYGYTF. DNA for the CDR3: TGTGCCAGCAGCTCCGACGGGGGGCTTTATGGCTACACCTTC.

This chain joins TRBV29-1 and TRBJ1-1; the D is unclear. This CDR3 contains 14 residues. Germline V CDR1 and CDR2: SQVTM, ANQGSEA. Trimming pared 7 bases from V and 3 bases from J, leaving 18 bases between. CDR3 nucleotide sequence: TGCAGCGCAATCACGACTGCTAGAGACACTGAAGCTTTCTTT. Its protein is CSAITTARDTEAFF.

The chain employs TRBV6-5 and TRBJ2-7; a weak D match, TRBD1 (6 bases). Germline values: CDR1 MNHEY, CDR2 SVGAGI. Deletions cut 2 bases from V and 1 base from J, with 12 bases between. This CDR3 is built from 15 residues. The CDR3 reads CASSYQGTGSYEQYF. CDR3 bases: TGTGCCAGCAGTTACCAGGGTACAGGGTCCTACGAGCAGTACTTC.

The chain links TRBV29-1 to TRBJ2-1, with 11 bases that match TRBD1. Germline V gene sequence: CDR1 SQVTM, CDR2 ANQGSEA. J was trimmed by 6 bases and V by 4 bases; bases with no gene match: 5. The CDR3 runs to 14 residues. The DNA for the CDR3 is TGCAGCGTTGGACCGGGACAGGGGGTCAATGAGCAGTTCTTC. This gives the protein CSVGPGQGVNEQFF.

The CDR3 protein is CASRGQELNTEAFF. CDR3 in DNA: TGTGCCAGTAGGGGACAGGAATTGAACACTGAAGCTTTCTTT. V gene TRBV19 combines with J gene TRBJ1-1, with 8 bases aligning to TRBD1. CDR1 and CDR2 (germline): LNHDA, SQIVND (reference sequence). The ends lost 6 bases at V and 0 bases at J; junction bases unmatched: 3. The CDR3 has 14 residues.

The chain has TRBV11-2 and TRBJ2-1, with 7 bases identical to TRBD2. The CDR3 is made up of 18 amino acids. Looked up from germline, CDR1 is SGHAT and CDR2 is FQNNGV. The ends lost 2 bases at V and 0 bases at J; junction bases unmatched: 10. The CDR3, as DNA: TGTGCCAGCAGCTTATTTTATCGAGCGGGGAGCTCCTACAATGAGCAGTTCTTC. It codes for CASSLFYRAGSSYNEQFF.

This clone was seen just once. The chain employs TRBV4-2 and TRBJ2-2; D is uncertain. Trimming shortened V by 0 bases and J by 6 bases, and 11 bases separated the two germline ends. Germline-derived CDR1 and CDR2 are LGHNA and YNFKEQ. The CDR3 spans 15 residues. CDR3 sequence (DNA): TGTGCCAGCAGCCAAGAAAACCTAAAGTCCGGGGAGCTGTTTTTT. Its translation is CASSQENLKSGELFF.